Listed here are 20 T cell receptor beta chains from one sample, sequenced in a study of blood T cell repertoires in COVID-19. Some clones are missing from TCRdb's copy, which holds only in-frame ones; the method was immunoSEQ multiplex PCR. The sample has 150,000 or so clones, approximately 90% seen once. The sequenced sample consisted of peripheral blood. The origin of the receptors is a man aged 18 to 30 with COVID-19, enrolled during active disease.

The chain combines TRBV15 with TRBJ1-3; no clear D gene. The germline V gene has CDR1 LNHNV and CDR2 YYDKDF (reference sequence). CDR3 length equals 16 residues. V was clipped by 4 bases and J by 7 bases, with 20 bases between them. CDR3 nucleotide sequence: TGTGCCACCAGCACCTTCCGGGAGGTTGGGCTGAACACCATATATTTT. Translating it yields CATSTFREVGLNTIYF.

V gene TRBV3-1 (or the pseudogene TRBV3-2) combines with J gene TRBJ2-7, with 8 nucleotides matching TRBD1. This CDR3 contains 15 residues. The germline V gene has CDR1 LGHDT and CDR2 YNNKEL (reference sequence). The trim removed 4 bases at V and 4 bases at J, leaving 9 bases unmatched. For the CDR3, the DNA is TGTGCCAGCAGCCTCCTGACAGGGGCGACTTACGAGCAGTACTTC. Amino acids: CASSLLTGATYEQYF.

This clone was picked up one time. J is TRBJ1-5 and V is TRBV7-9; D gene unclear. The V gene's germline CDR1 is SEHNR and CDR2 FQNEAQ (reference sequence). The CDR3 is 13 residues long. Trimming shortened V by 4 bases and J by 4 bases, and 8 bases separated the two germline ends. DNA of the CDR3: TGTGCCAGCAGCTCCGGAGGAAATCAGCCCCAGCATTTT. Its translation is CASSSGGNQPQHF.

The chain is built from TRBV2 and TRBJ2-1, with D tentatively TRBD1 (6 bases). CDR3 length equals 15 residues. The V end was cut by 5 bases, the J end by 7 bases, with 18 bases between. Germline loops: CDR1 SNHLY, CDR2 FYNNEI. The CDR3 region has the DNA TGTGCCAGCAGTTCCCGGACAGATTTTTATAATGAGCAGTTCTTC. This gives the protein CASSSRTDFYNEQFF.

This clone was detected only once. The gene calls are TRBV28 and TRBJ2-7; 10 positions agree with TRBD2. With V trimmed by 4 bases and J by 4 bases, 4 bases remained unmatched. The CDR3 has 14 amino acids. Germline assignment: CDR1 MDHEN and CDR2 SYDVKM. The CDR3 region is CASSSLLAGYEQYF. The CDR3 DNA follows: TGTGCCAGCAGTTCATTACTAGCGGGGTACGAGCAGTACTTC. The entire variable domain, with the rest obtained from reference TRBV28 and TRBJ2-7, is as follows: DVKVTQSSRYLVKRTGEKVFLECVQDMDHENMFWYRQDPGLGLRLIYFSYDVKMKEKGDIPEGYSVSREKKERFSLILESASTNQTSMYLCASSSLLAGYEQYFGPGTRLTVT.

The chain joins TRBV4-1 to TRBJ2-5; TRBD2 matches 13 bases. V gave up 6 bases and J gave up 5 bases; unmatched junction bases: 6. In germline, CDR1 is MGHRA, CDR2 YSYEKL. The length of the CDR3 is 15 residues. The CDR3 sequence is CASRRTSGSSETQYF. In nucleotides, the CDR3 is TGCGCCAGCAGAAGGACTAGCGGGAGTTCCGAGACCCAGTACTTC.

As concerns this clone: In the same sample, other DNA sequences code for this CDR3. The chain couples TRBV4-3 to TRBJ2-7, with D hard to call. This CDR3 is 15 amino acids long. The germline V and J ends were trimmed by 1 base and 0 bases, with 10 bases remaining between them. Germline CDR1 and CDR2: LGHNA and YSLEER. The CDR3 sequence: CASSQGPGSSYEQYF. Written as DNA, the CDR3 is TGCGCCAGCAGCCAAGGCCCAGGCAGCTCCTACGAGCAGTACTTC.

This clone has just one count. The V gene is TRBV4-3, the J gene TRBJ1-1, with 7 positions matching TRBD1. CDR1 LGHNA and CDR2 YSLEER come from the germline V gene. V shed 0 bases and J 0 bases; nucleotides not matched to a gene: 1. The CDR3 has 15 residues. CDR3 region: CASSQDDRVNTEAFF. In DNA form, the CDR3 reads TGCGCCAGCAGCCAAGACGACAGGGTGAACACTGAAGCTTTCTTT.

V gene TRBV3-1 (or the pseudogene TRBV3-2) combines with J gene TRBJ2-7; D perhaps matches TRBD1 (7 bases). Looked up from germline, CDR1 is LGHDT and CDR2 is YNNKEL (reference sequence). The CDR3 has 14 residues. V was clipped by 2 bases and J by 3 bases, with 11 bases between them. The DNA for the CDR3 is TGTGCCAGCAGCCAATGGGGGGACAGCTACGAGCAGTACTTC. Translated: CASSQWGDSYEQYF.

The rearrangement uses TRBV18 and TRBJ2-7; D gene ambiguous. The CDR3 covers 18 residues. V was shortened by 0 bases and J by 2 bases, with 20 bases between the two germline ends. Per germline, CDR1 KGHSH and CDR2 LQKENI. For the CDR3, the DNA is TGTGCCAGCTCACCACCGGCGACTTCTACCTTTAAACCCTACGAGCAGTACTTC. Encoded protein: CASSPPATSTFKPYEQYF.

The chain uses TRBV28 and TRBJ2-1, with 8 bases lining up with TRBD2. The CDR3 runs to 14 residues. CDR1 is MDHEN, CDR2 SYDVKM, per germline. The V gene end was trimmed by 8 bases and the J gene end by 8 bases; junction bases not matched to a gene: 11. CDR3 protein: CASSPRGRWDEQFF. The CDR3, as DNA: TGTGCCAGCTCCCCTCGCGGGAGGTGGGATGAGCAGTTCTTC.

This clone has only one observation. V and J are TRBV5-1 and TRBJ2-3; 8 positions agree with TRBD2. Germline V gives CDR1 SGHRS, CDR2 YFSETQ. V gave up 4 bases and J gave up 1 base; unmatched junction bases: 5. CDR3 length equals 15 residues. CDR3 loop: CASSLQTSGTDTQYF. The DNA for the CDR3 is TGCGCCAGCAGCCTACAGACTAGCGGCACAGATACGCAGTATTTT.

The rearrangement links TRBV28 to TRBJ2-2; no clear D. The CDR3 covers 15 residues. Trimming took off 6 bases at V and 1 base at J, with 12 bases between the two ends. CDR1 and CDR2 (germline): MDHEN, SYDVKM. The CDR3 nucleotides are TGTGCCAGCAGCCAATTTGGGCAGAACACCGGGGAGCTGTTTTTT. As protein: CASSQFGQNTGELFF.

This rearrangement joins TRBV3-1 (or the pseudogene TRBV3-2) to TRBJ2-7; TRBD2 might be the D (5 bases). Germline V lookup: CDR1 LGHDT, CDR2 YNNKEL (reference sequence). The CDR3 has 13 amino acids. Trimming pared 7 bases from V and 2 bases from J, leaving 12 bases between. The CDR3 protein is CASTGLAPYEQYF. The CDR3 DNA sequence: TGTGCCAGCACCGGACTGGCCCCCTACGAGCAGTACTTC.

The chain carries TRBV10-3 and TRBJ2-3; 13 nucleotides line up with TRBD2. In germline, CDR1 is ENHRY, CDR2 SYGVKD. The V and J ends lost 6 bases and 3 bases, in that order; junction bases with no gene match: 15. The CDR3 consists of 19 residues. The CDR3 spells CAIRPSSGLAGEGTDTQYF. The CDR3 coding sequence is TGTGCCATCAGGCCGTCCTCCGGACTAGCGGGGGAGGGGACAGATACGCAGTATTTT.

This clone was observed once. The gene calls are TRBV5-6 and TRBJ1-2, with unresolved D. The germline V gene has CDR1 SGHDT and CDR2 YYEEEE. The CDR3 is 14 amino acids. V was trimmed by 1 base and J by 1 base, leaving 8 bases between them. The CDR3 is CASSLNFLNYGYTF. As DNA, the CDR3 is TGTGCCAGCAGCTTGAACTTTCTTAACTATGGCTACACCTTC. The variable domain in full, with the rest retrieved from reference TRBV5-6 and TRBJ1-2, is DAGVTQSPTHLIKTRGQQVTLRCSPKSGHDTVSWYQQALGQGPQFIFQYYEEEERQRGNFPDRFSGHQFPNYSSELNVNALLLGDSALYLCASSLNFLNYGYTFGSGTRLTVV.

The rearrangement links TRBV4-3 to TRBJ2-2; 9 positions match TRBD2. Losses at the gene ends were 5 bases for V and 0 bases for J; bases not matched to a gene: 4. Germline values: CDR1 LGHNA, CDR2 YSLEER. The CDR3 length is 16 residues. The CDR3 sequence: CASSYSGGTNTGELFF. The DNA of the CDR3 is TGCGCCAGCAGCTATAGCGGGGGTACGAACACCGGGGAGCTGTTTTTT.

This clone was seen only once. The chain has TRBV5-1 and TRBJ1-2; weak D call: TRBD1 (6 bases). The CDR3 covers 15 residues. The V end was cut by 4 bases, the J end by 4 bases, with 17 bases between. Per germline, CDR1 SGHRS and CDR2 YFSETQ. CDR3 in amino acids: CASSPDSTGTYGYTF. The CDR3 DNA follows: TGCGCCAGCAGCCCGGACAGTACCGGAACCTATGGCTACACCTTC.

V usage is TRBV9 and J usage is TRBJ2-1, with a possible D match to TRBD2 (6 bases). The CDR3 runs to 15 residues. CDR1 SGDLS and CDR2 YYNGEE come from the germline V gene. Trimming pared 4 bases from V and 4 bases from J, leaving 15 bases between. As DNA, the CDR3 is TGTGCCAGCAGCCACTCCCGGGACTTGTACAATGAGCAGTTCTTC. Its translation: CASSHSRDLYNEQFF.

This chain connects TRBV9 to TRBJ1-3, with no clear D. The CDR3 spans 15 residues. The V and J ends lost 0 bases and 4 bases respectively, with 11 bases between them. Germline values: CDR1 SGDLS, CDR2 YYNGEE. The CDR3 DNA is TGTGCCAGCAGCGTAGACATGGGAGGGGGAAACACCATATATTTT. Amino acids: CASSVDMGGGNTIYF.